Below, 13 T cell receptor beta chains from the same sample are listed, as sequenced in a study of T cells in Graves' hyperthyroidism and ophthalmopathy. The TCR beta CDR3 regions underwent amplification using RNA transcripts as the source. During a first-round RT-PCR of the TCR CDR3, the HTBI primer set was used. TCRdb passed the multiplex PCR reads through MiXCR, listing each CDR3 protein once. The repertoire holds about 700,000 distinct CDR3 sequences, with approximately 15% as singletons. Material: blood. Receptor source: a woman aged 18-29 years with Graves' hyperthyroidism.

This clonotype turned up a few times. V is TRBV7-9 and J is TRBJ2-3; 10 bases are shared with TRBD2. The germline V gene has CDR1 SEHNR and CDR2 FQNEAQ (reference sequence). Trimming at V came to 8 bases and at J to 4 bases, leaving 12 bases not matched to a gene. The CDR3 has 16 residues. The CDR3 coding sequence is TGTGCCAGCGAAAAGGTGCCTAGCGGGAGCCCAGATACGCAGTATTTT. Translating it yields CASEKVPSGSPDTQYF.

This clonotype showed up just a few times. The chain recombines TRBV6-1 with TRBJ2-7, with a weak D call TRBD2 (6 bases). The germline gives CDR1 MNHNS, CDR2 SASEGT. Trimming stripped 7 bases from V and 3 bases from J, with 19 bases between. The CDR3 has 15 residues. CDR3 in DNA: TGTGCCAGCAAAGGACCGGAACTAGCTCTCTACGAGCAGTACTTC. Protein product: CASKGPELALYEQYF.

This clonotype was picked up many times. This chain uses TRBV12-3 or TRBV12-4 with TRBJ2-3; 7 bases map to TRBD2. This CDR3 spans 15 amino acids. Trimming cost V 11 bases and J 2 bases; bases outside gene matches: 13. The CDR3 nucleotides are TGTGCCGGGACCGTCGAGCGGGATGACACAGATACGCAGTATTTT. Residues: CAGTVERDDTDTQYF.

This clonotype was detected ten times or more. The chain is built from TRBV27 and TRBJ2-7; 9 positions match TRBD2. The length of the CDR3 is 15 residues. The V gene's germline CDR1 is MNHEY and CDR2 SMNVEV (reference sequence). Trimming took 0 bases from V and 3 from J; bases not matched to a gene: 3. The CDR3 protein is CASSLSPSGVYEQYF. The CDR3 coding sequence is TGTGCCAGCAGTTTATCCCCTAGCGGGGTCTACGAGCAGTACTTC.

The chain recombines TRBV12-3 or TRBV12-4 with TRBJ1-1; D ambiguous. This CDR3 has 13 amino acids. The V gene lost 1 base and the J gene lost 8 bases, with 11 bases spanning the gap. The DNA for the CDR3 is TGTGCCAGCAGTTTAGGGCAAGGCAGGGAAGCTTTCTTT. Translation: CASSLGQGREAFF.

This clonotype was seen more than once but under ten times. The chain has TRBV25-1 and TRBJ2-2; tentatively, D is TRBD1 (6 bases). This CDR3 has 14 amino acids. Germline CDR1 is MGHDK and CDR2 is SYGVNS. V was shortened by 3 bases and J by 6 bases, with 11 bases between the two germline ends. The DNA of the CDR3 is TGTGCCAGCAGTGATACCAGGGGTCCCGGGGAGCTGTTTTTT. Protein sequence: CASSDTRGPGELFF.

Many counts were recorded for this clonotype. CDR3 residues: CASSRTGGQYNEQFF. CDR3 in DNA: TGTGCCAGCAGCCGGACAGGGGGTCAATACAATGAGCAGTTCTTC. This chain connects TRBV7-3 to TRBJ2-1; TRBD1 agrees at 10 bases. Germline CDR1 reads SGHTA; CDR2 reads FQGTGA. The V segment lost 5 bases and the J segment 4 bases; nucleotides outside the gene matches: 5. The CDR3 sequence is 15 residues long. Drawing the rest from reference TRBV7-3 and TRBJ2-1, the complete variable domain is GAGVSQTPSNKVTEKGKYVELRCDPISGHTALYWYRQSLGQGPEFLIYFQGTGAADDSGLPNDRFFAVRPEGSVSTLKIQRTERGDSAVYLCASSRTGGQYNEQFFGPGTRLTVL.

This clonotype was observed a few times. This rearrangement joins TRBV29-1 to TRBJ1-4, with a weak D call TRBD1 (6 bases). The CDR3 extends over 13 amino acids. The germline V gene has CDR1 SQVTM and CDR2 ANQGSEA. V lost 6 bases and J 3 bases, leaving 11 bases between the germline ends. CDR3 nucleotides: TGCAGCGTGCGGGACATAGCTAATGAAAAACTGTTTTTT. Amino acid sequence: CSVRDIANEKLFF.

The genes are TRBV24-1 and TRBJ2-1, with 9 bases fitting TRBD1. From germline, CDR1 is KGHDR and CDR2 SFDVKD. V lost 1 base and J lost 5; bases outside the gene matches: 2. There are 15 residues in the CDR3. The CDR3 DNA reads as TGTGCCACCAGTGATTTCAGGGACAGGGACAATGAGCAGTTCTTC. This codes for CATSDFRDRDNEQFF.

This clonotype was found a few times. This CDR3 reads CASSEPTETDTEAFF. The DNA for the CDR3 is TGTGCCAGCAGTGAGCCGACAGAAACGGACACTGAAGCTTTCTTT. The rearrangement uses TRBV6-4 and TRBJ1-1; D perhaps matches TRBD1 (5 bases). In germline, CDR1 is MRHNA, CDR2 SNTAGT. This CDR3 region has 15 residues. V dropped 3 bases and J dropped 3 bases, with 14 bases sitting between them.

This clonotype was detected only a few times. The V call is TRBV9, the J call TRBJ2-1; TRBD2 might be the D (5 bases). This CDR3 comprises 16 residues. Germline V gene sequence: CDR1 SGDLS, CDR2 YYNGEE. The V end lost 1 base, the J end lost 0 bases, and 11 bases lay between the germline ends. For the CDR3, the DNA is TGTGCCAGCAGCGTAAGGCCTACTAGCTCCTACAATGAGCAGTTCTTC. It is translated as CASSVRPTSSYNEQFF.

This chain links TRBV5-1 with TRBJ2-1; a weak D match, TRBD2 (6 bases). The CDR3 covers 15 residues. CDR1 and CDR2 (germline): SGHRS, YFSETQ. The V end lost 0 bases, the J end lost 6 bases, and 13 bases lay between the germline ends. DNA of the CDR3: TGCGCCAGCAGCTTGGCCGGCGGGGCACTCAATGAGCAGTTCTTC. It is translated as CASSLAGGALNEQFF.

This clonotype was seen many times. The chain recombines TRBV5-1 with TRBJ2-7, with 9 bases identical to TRBD1. The CDR3 extends over 13 amino acids. In germline, CDR1 is SGHRS, CDR2 YFSETQ. Trimming at V came to 4 bases and at J to 7 bases, leaving 6 bases not matched to a gene. CDR3 protein: CASSRQGGGEQYF. The CDR3 DNA sequence: TGCGCCAGCAGCCGACAGGGGGGGGGAGAGCAGTACTTC.